What follows are 30 T cell receptor beta chains derived from one specimen sequenced in a study of beta chain features in type 1 diabetes. Whole-study results and caveats: Shorter TCRB CDR3s, moderately but significantly so, were found in Type 1 diabetes patients in all four CD4+ subsets.

Antigens of these TCRs are unknown. The whole isolated RNA underwent reverse transcription, so sequencing captured expressed TCRB transcripts. Sequencing was performed with immunoSEQ multiplex PCR; in TCRdb, only in-frame clones are kept and a portion is missing. The data hold roughly 700,000 clones, with 13% observed a single time. Material: naive CD4+ T cells from blood. The receptors shown here come from a young man with type 1 diabetes.

The chain links TRBV18 to TRBJ1-2; no clear D gene. CDR1 and CDR2 from the germline V gene are KGHSH and LQKENI. The V end lost 5 bases, the J end lost 3 bases, and 10 bases lay between the germline ends. The CDR3 runs 13 residues. In DNA form, the CDR3 reads TGTGCCAGCTCAGGAGGGCTTGACTATGGCTACACCTTC. It translates to CASSGGLDYGYTF.

This clone was seen a handful of times. The chain couples TRBV9 to TRBJ2-5, with TRBD2 identical over 11 bases. V lost 3 bases to trimming and J lost 3 bases; unmatched junction nucleotides: 4. Looked up from germline, CDR1 is SGDLS and CDR2 is YYNGEE. The CDR3 extends over 15 amino acids. CDR3 nucleotides: TGTGCCAGCAGCGGCCTGACTAGCGGGAAAGAGACCCAGTACTTC. As protein: CASSGLTSGKETQYF.

The V gene is TRBV29-1, the J gene TRBJ1-2, with D tentatively TRBD1 (5 bases). In germline, CDR1 is SQVTM, CDR2 ANQGSEA. V was shortened by 7 bases and J by 6 bases, with 18 bases between the two germline ends. This CDR3 is 13 amino acids long. The CDR3 protein is CSGTARGWDGYTF. In nucleotides, the CDR3 is TGCAGCGGGACGGCGAGGGGATGGGATGGCTACACCTTC.

This chain links TRBV7-9 with TRBJ2-1; 9 bases fit TRBD2. The CDR3 is made up of 17 amino acids. Per the germline V gene, CDR1 is SEHNR and CDR2 is FQNEAQ (reference sequence). J was trimmed by 4 bases and V by 5 bases; bases with no gene match: 12. The CDR3 region has the DNA TGTGCCAGCAGCCCGGCAGGGAGCGGGGGGAAATACAATGAGCAGTTCTTC. It encodes CASSPAGSGGKYNEQFF. Together with reference TRBV7-9 and TRBJ2-1, the CDR3 gives the full variable domain: DTGVSQNPRHKITKRGQNVTFRCDPISEHNRLYWYRQTLGQGPEFLTYFQNEAQLEKSRLLSDRFSAERPKGSFSTLEIQRTEQGDSAMYLCASSPAGSGGKYNEQFFGPGTRLTVL.

This clone was seen a handful of times. The chain uses TRBV2 and TRBJ2-7; D possibly corresponds to TRBD2 (5 bases). V lost 7 bases and J 6 bases, leaving 13 bases between the germline ends. CDR1 SNHLY and CDR2 FYNNEI come from the germline V gene. The CDR3 contains 12 residues. The CDR3 region is CASTDGRSEQYF. The DNA of the CDR3 is TGTGCCAGCACTGATGGGAGAAGCGAGCAGTACTTC.

The chain couples TRBV6-5 to TRBJ1-2; no clear D. CDR1 is MNHEY and CDR2 is SVGAGI in the germline V gene. V was shortened by 4 bases and J by 5 bases, with 14 bases between the two germline ends. This CDR3 spans 14 amino acids. CDR3 sequence (DNA): TGTGCCAGCAGTTCCGAGGGTTCTCGGTATGGCTACACCTTC. The encoded protein is CASSSEGSRYGYTF.

This clone was detected only a few times. The germline gene is not matched at one end of the junction; a read error may be the cause. The chain recombines TRBV10-2 with TRBJ2-1, with D unresolved. CDR1 and CDR2 (germline): WSHSY, SAAADI. This CDR3 contains 13 residues. The CDR3 sequence: CASSSKTDGSGVF. Here the CDR3 DNA reads TGCGCCAGCTCCTCAAAGACGGACGGCTCAGGAGTCTTC.

As regards this clone: The identical CDR3 is also encoded by other nucleotide sequences in the sample. The genes are TRBV29-1 and TRBJ1-2; 11 bases are a match to TRBD1. With V trimmed by 6 bases and J by 3 bases, 3 bases remained unmatched. CDR3 length equals 13 residues. Germline V gene lookup returns CDR1 SQVTM and CDR2 ANQGSEA. The DNA for the CDR3 is TGCAGCGTGGGACAGGGGGGAGACTATGGCTACACCTTC. It specifies CSVGQGGDYGYTF.

The J gene is TRBJ1-2, the V gene TRBV6-5, with a possible D match to TRBD1 (5 bases). The CDR3 is 15 amino acids. Germline assignment: CDR1 MNHEY and CDR2 SVGAGI. The ends were cut back, 2 bases at V and 8 bases at J, with 18 bases in the middle. CDR3 nucleotides: TGTGCCAGCAGTTACAGCTTTAGCTCAGGGCAAGGCTACACCTTC. Translating it yields CASSYSFSSGQGYTF.

The chain uses TRBV29-1 and TRBJ2-4; TRBD1 matches at 12 bases. The V and J ends lost 3 bases and 7 bases, in that order; junction bases with no gene match: 1. CDR1 SQVTM and CDR2 ANQGSEA come from the germline V gene. This CDR3 has 13 amino acids. For the CDR3, the DNA is TGCAGCGTTGAGGGACAGGGGGCGAACATTCAGTACTTC. Residues: CSVEGQGANIQYF.

In its sample, this clone was seen a few times. The V call is TRBV7-9, the J call TRBJ2-3; 10 nucleotides agree with TRBD2. Trimming at V came to 3 bases and at J to 1 base, leaving 4 bases not matched to a gene. CDR3 size: 16 residues. From germline, CDR1 is SEHNR and CDR2 FQNEAQ (reference sequence). The CDR3 loop reads CASSFPGTSGTDTQYF. CDR3 DNA: TGTGCCAGCAGCTTCCCCGGGACTAGCGGCACAGATACGCAGTATTTT.

The rearrangement joins TRBV19 to TRBJ1-1, with D possibly matching TRBD1 (5 bases). The CDR3 loop spans 13 amino acids. Per germline, CDR1 LNHDA and CDR2 SQIVND (reference sequence). V dropped 7 bases and J dropped 1 base, with 10 bases sitting between them. CDR3 bases: TGTGCCAGTACCGCGACAGAGAACACTGAAGCTTTCTTT. Translating gives CASTATENTEAFF.

The gene calls are TRBV25-1 and TRBJ2-1; D is uncertain. In germline, CDR1 is MGHDK, CDR2 SYGVNS. With 0 bases removed from V and 5 bases from J, the gap between germline ends came to 14 bases. The CDR3 length is 16 residues. DNA for the CDR3: TGTGCCAGCAGTGAATACGGCAACCCGACGGACAATGAGCAGTTCTTC. Translated, it gives CASSEYGNPTDNEQFF.

V and J are TRBV5-6 and TRBJ1-6; D unresolved. CDR1 and CDR2 (germline): SGHDT, YYEEEE. The CDR3 runs 11 residues. With 5 bases removed from V and 7 bases from J, the gap between germline ends came to 4 bases. The CDR3 loop reads CASSGNSPLHF. CDR3 coding DNA: TGTGCCAGCAGTGGGAATTCACCCCTCCACTTT.

The chain recombines TRBV30 with TRBJ1-1; weak D call: TRBD1 (5 bases). There are 14 residues in the CDR3. The V and J ends lost 0 bases and 0 bases respectively, with 8 bases between them. The germline CDR1 and CDR2 sequences are GTSNPN and SVGIG (reference sequence). CDR3 protein: CAWSVQGLNTEAFF. Here the CDR3 DNA reads TGTGCCTGGAGTGTTCAGGGCTTGAACACTGAAGCTTTCTTT.

J is TRBJ2-1 and V is TRBV30, with 7 positions matching TRBD1. Germline assignment: CDR1 GTSNPN and CDR2 SVGIG (reference sequence). The trim removed 5 bases at V and 5 bases at J, leaving 9 bases unmatched. The CDR3 sequence is 14 residues long. The CDR3 is CAWVRGNHDNEQFF. The CDR3 DNA reads TGTGCCTGGGTCAGGGGGAACCACGACAATGAGCAGTTCTTC.

J is TRBJ2-3 and V is TRBV21-1; TRBD2 reflects the table's D call only, with no check against the DNA. TRBV21-1 is a listed pseudogene. The CDR3 is 18 amino acids. The CDR3 region has the DNA TGTGCCAGCAGCAAAGCCGGCGCTAGCGGGGGTACACAGGATACGCAGTATTTT. Translating gives CASSKAGASGGTQDTQYF.

In its sample, this clone was seen a few times. The chain carries TRBV12-5 and TRBJ1-5; possible D gene TRBD1, 5 bases. Between the trimmed V and J ends, which lost 3 bases and 11 bases, there was a span of 11 bases. The germline gives CDR1 LGHNT, CDR2 FRNRAP. This CDR3 has 12 residues. The CDR3 sequence is CASGFPRGAQHF. The CDR3 DNA follows: TGTGCTAGTGGTTTCCCGCGAGGGGCCCAGCATTTT.

This clone was seen a few times. The chain recombines TRBV7-9 with TRBJ1-2; D is undetermined. Trimming removed 5 bases from V and 4 bases from J, with 14 bases in between. The CDR3 extends over 14 amino acids. Germline-derived CDR1 and CDR2 are SEHNR and FQNEAQ (reference sequence). As DNA, the CDR3 is TGTGCCAGCAGCGCCCGCCCGCGGGTCTATGGCTACACCTTC. This translates into CASSARPRVYGYTF.

This clone was counted only a few times. The chain combines TRBV27 with TRBJ2-7, with 7 bases aligning to TRBD1. The CDR3 contains 13 residues. Per germline, CDR1 MNHEY and CDR2 SMNVEV (reference sequence). After removal of 2 bases from V and 4 bases from J, the junction contained 2 bases not matched to a gene. The CDR3: CASSLPGGYEQYF. The CDR3, as DNA: TGTGCCAGCAGTTTACCAGGGGGATACGAGCAGTACTTC.

About this clone itself: The same CDR3 arises from other DNA sequences in this sample as well. The rearrangement links TRBV5-1 to TRBJ1-5, with a tentative D call TRBD1 (5 bases). Germline loops: CDR1 SGHRS, CDR2 YFSETQ. CDR3 size: 14 residues. V lost 2 bases to trimming and J lost 1 base, with 7 bases between them. CDR3 loop: CASSFGGSNQPQHF. The CDR3, as DNA: TGCGCCAGCAGCTTCGGGGGGAGCAATCAGCCCCAGCATTTT.

This clone was picked up a small number of times. V and J are TRBV9 and TRBJ2-6; D could derive from TRBD1 or TRBD2 (5 bases each). Between the trimmed V and J ends, which lost 4 bases and 0 bases, there was a span of 14 bases. This CDR3 region has 17 residues. Germline V gene data show CDR1 as SGDLS and CDR2 as YYNGEE. CDR3 region: CASSTGRFNSGANVLTF. In nucleotides, the CDR3 is TGTGCCAGCAGCACGGGACGGTTCAACTCTGGGGCCAACGTCCTGACTTTC.

Only a few counts were recorded for this clone. The gene calls are TRBV4-1 and TRBJ1-5, with no clear D. The CDR3 loop spans 17 amino acids. Trimming left V 0 bases short and J 3 bases short, with 15 bases between. The germline CDR1 and CDR2 sequences are MGHRA and YSYEKL. The CDR3 DNA follows: TGCGCCAGCAGCCAAGATCGACTCAGAACATCCAATCAGCCCCAGCATTTT. Residues: CASSQDRLRTSNQPQHF.

The rearrangement uses TRBV7-9 and TRBJ2-7, with 7 bases that match TRBD1. V lost 8 bases, J lost 0 bases, and 4 bases stayed unmatched. The germline V gene has CDR1 SEHNR and CDR2 FQNEAQ (reference sequence). The CDR3 length is 13 residues. The CDR3 DNA reads as TGTGCCAGCTCGGGACAGTACTCCTACGAGCAGTACTTC. This gives the protein CASSGQYSYEQYF.

This clone was seen a handful of times. V usage is TRBV27 and J usage is TRBJ2-3; unclear D gene. Germline CDR1 reads MNHEY; CDR2 reads SMNVEV (reference sequence). The CDR3 contains 12 residues. V was pared by 6 bases and J by 4 bases, with 8 bases between. CDR3 protein: CASRAQSDTQYF. In nucleotides, the CDR3 is TGTGCCAGCAGAGCACAATCAGATACGCAGTATTTT.

This clone occurred a few times. The chain is built from TRBV29-1 and TRBJ2-7, with 10 bases aligning to TRBD1. The trim removed 6 bases at V and 1 base at J, leaving 6 bases unmatched. Germline V gene lookup returns CDR1 SQVTM and CDR2 ANQGSEA. This CDR3 contains 14 residues. Here the CDR3 reads CSVPTGGLSYEQYF. The CDR3 DNA sequence: TGCAGCGTCCCGACAGGGGGCCTTTCCTACGAGCAGTACTTC.

This clone was detected only a few times. The rearrangement uses TRBV29-1 and TRBJ1-2; D may be TRBD1 (5 bases). The CDR3 extends over 13 amino acids. The ends were cut back, 1 base at V and 4 bases at J, with 10 bases in the middle. Germline CDR1 and CDR2: SQVTM and ANQGSEA. The DNA of the CDR3 is TGCAGCGTTGAAGGGCAGGGCATCTATGGCTACACCTTC. It specifies CSVEGQGIYGYTF.

This clone was picked up a small number of times. This sample includes further DNA sequences coding for the same CDR3. This chain uses TRBV7-9 with TRBJ2-5; D is tentatively TRBD1 or TRBD2 (5 bases each). The V gene's germline CDR1 is SEHNR and CDR2 FQNEAQ (reference sequence). With 8 bases removed from V and 4 bases from J, the gap between germline ends came to 8 bases. The CDR3 spans 11 residues. CDR3 region: CASSRGETQYF. CDR3 DNA sequence: TGTGCCAGCTCGAGGGGAGAGACCCAGTACTTC.

The chain couples TRBV7-9 to TRBJ2-7; D is possibly TRBD1 or TRBD2 (5 bases each). The CDR3 spans 12 residues. V was clipped by 6 bases and J by 6 bases, with 12 bases between them. Germline CDR1 and CDR2: SEHNR and FQNEAQ (reference sequence). The CDR3 DNA reads as TGTGCCAGCAGGCTGAGAGGGGCCGAGCAGTACTTC. Its translation: CASRLRGAEQYF.

This clone was picked up a small number of times. The chain uses TRBV5-1 and TRBJ1-6; D is ambiguous. Germline loops: CDR1 SGHRS, CDR2 YFSETQ. The CDR3 has 15 residues. V was pared by 0 bases and J by 9 bases, with 13 bases between. CDR3 in amino acids: CASSLAAGNPSPLHF. Written as DNA, the CDR3 is TGCGCCAGCAGCTTGGCAGCGGGGAACCCTTCACCCCTCCACTTT.